The entry below describes one T cell receptor (beta chain). V gave up 7 bases and J gave up 6 bases; unmatched junction bases: 9. Germline V gene lookup returns CDR1 MNHNS and CDR2 SASEGT. The CDR3 is made up of 15 amino acids. Relapse after autologous stem cell transplantation occurred in every patient, and brentuximab vedotin exposure varied. The sample belongs to a study of PD-1 blockade in classical Hodgkin lymphoma. Repertoires were generated with immunoSEQ multiplex PCR, while TCRdb's copy carries only in-frame clones and drops some. The sample lists some 96,000 clones, approximately 83% occurring once.

Here the sequenced sample was peripheral blood mononuclear cells (PBMCs), taken at baseline. This sequence was found in a human donor with classical Hodgkin lymphoma. The V call is TRBV6-1, the J call TRBJ2-7, with 13 bases that match TRBD2. The CDR3 protein is CASMTGTSGTLEQYF. The CDR3 bases are TGTGCCAGCATGACGGGGACTAGCGGGACCCTCGAGCAGTACTTC.